This TCR beta chain was recorded in a study of CD8 T cells in ankylosing spondylitis. Study conclusions and caveats: Seemingly characteristic of ankylosing spondylitis blood was a TCR beta motif consisting of fewer than 10 highly homologous variants. Prior work had noted some motif variants in reactive arthritis blood and synovial fluid. Disease-linked clones were CD8+ and relatively rare in peripheral blood. Disease-associated clones were reportedly significantly overrepresented in matched ankylosing spondylitis synovial fluid.

J was trimmed by 7 bases and V by 4 bases; bases with no gene match: 4. The germline V gene encodes CDR1 SGHRS and CDR2 YFSETQ. The CDR3 runs to 15 residues. Each TCR beta library was made by quantitative 5'-RACE that incorporated molecular barcodes. TCRdb ran MiXCR on the 5' RACE reads and lists one entry per CDR3 protein. Seen here are 500,000 to 650,000 distinct CDR3 sequences, approximately 5.3% observed once, and the top ten hold around 3.6%. This clonotype was seen ten or more times. Its antigen is as yet unknown. V is TRBV5-1 and J is TRBJ2-1; 14 bases align to TRBD2. The sample comprised blood, either unsorted or a sorted T cell fraction (not recorded which). The sequence derives from a male donor with ankylosing spondylitis. The CDR3 DNA reads TGCGCCAGCAGCCACGGGACTAGCGGGAGTAATGAGCAGTTCTTC. This translates into CASSHGTSGSNEQFF.